This T cell receptor beta chain was sequenced during a study of cytomegalovirus exposure and HLA in healthy donors. PCR was performed using 60 Vbeta and 13 Jbeta primers. Libraries were prepared by immunoSEQ multiplex PCR; TCRdb keeps only in-frame clonotypes and omits some of them. The sample has 130,000 or so clones. Germline V gene lookup returns CDR1 MNHEY and CDR2 SMNVEV (reference sequence). CDR3 length: 16 amino acids. After removal of 3 bases from V and 0 bases from J, the junction contained 6 bases not matched to a gene. The chain links TRBV27 to TRBJ2-3; 7 nucleotides line up with TRBD1. This receptor was obtained from a man aged 18 to 29 in good health and CMV-seronegative. Sample: PBMCs. The CDR3 DNA sequence: TGTGCCAGCAGTTTCAAAGGGACAGCTAGCACAGATACGCAGTATTTT. Translating gives CASSFKGTASTDTQYF.